The present T cell receptor (beta chain) was sequenced within a study of cytomegalovirus exposure and HLA in healthy donors. Study details: Around 81% of some 390 genotyped donors fell in the Caucasian-associated ancestry cluster. Findings and limits, study-wide: Most TCR sequences were seen very rarely across donors, but some public TCRs occurred in many. In an earlier analysis, about 90% or about 30%: the productive usage of most TCR beta V segments.

Vbeta (60) and Jbeta (13) primers were used in the PCR. Authors' processing steps: Later analysis identified tens of millions of unique TCR beta chains, about 12 million shared. Profiling relied on immunoSEQ multiplex PCR, and the TCRdb table lists in-frame clones only, not all of them. Clonal size and the V and J genes are those of that table, whereas D and trimming came from the DNA. The table shows about 130,000 clones, with around 72% occurring only once. V dropped 11 bases and J dropped 4 bases, with 17 bases sitting between them. Germline V gene data show CDR1 as MNHNS and CDR2 as SASEGT. The CDR3 spans 13 residues. Remarks on this clone: Its matching antigen is unknown.

This TCR was sampled from a woman in her forties in good health and CMV-seronegative. The chain recombines TRBV6-1 with TRBJ1-2, with D tentatively TRBD1 (5 bases). The sample taken for sequencing was PBMCs. Written as DNA, the CDR3 is TGTGCCCACAATCCGGGGGGAGTCTATGGCTACACCTTC. Translated, it gives CAHNPGGVYGYTF.